This paragraph covers one T cell receptor (beta chain) sequence. Its antigen is as yet unknown. These data originate in a study of lymphopenia after photon versus proton radiotherapy. The CDR3 runs to 14 residues. Trimming took 3 bases from V and 4 from J, leaving 10 bases between them. Germline V gives CDR1 SGHAT, CDR2 FQNNGV. Some clones are missing from TCRdb's copy, which holds only in-frame ones; the method was immunoSEQ multiplex PCR. The sample carries more than 80,000 clones, more than 70% recorded once. Findings and caveats of the study: Post-nadir diversity loss with photons came from oligoclonal expansion, particularly CD8+ Temra cells. Larger post-nadir TCR diversity loss correlated inversely with survival in deceased patients.

J is TRBJ1-5 and V is TRBV11-2; D unresolved. The origin of this receptor is a man aged 55 to 69 with pancreatic cancer. The sequencing used peripheral blood, collected from a patient treated with proton-based radiotherapy. Here the CDR3 DNA reads TGTGCCAGCAGCTTGGCTGGGCGAAATCAGCCCCAGCATTTT. It is translated as CASSLAGRNQPQHF.